What follows describes a single T cell receptor beta chain. Its target is not known. This entry belongs to a study of human T cells and chemical hapten exposure. About the research overall: DPC (0.01%) was patch tested on the upper back and read at 6 days.

TCRdb re-derived calls from the RACE reads in MiXCR, one entry per CDR3 protein. The repertoire holds roughly 120,000 distinct CDR3 sequences, with about 12% as singletons. Specified time point: patch test 1, 2 weeks after DPC sensitization. The treatment was: therapeutic diphenylcyclopropenone sensitization with weekly scalp DPC. Prior to application of each patch test, blood was drawn. The study's findings and limits: There was no change with DPC sensitization in TCRs above 1 in 1000 frequency.

This CDR3 region has 14 residues. V lost 4 bases and J 4 bases, leaving 14 bases between the germline ends. From germline, CDR1 is SGDLS and CDR2 YYNGEE. This receptor was obtained from a woman aged 45-60 years with alopecia areata. Some clones in this sample may be carry-over from other donors' samples. The material was whole blood, obtained in connection with sensitization to the hapten diphenylcyclopropenone (DPC). The chain recombines TRBV9 with TRBJ2-5; D is possibly TRBD1 or TRBD2 (5 bases each). CDR3 coding DNA: TGTGCCAGCAGCTCAGGACCGGGGACAGAGACCCAGTACTTC. This sequence encodes CASSSGPGTETQYF.